This record covers a single TCR beta chain. Its antigen is currently unknown. Other DNA sequences within the sample encode an identical CDR3. This specimen belongs to a study of shared clonotypes between healthy human individuals. Study-level results: Incomplete sequencing of sorted subsets was indicated by rarefaction despite large depth.

HIV-negative, healthy adults without recent acute infections or vaccinations were the donors. Deep was the level at which the assay was run. Here immunoSEQ multiplex PCR was the method, and the copy in TCRdb shows in-frame clones only, minus some. The sample lists over 2 million clones, just under 95% occurring once. The germline V gene has CDR1 MDHEN and CDR2 SYDVKM. Trimming took off 5 bases at V and 2 bases at J, with 9 bases between the two ends. CDR3 length equals 13 residues. The TCR comes from a man aged 18 to 30 in good health. Some clones in this sample may be carry-over from other donors' samples. The V and J genes are TRBV28 and TRBJ1-2, with a possible D match to TRBD1 (6 bases). The sample was naive CD4+ T cells from PBMCs. Subset of the sample: CD45RA+ positively selected. CDR3 amino acids: CASSQDRNYGYTF. The DNA of the CDR3 is TGTGCCAGCAGTCAGGACAGAAACTATGGCTACACCTTC.